This T cell receptor beta chain was sequenced during a study of response to subunit inactivated influenza vaccine (dated by TCRdb to 2016 to 2019). Regarding the study in general: Deep quantitative T cell receptor repertoire profiling was used in the study to track responses to a trivalent subunit inactivated influenza vaccine.

Library generation was performed with RT-PCR. The sequencer listed for this sample is Illumina HiSeq 2500. TCRdb applied fastp at Q25 and MiXCR to the public reads, then kept only in-frame beta chains. Rows with one shared CDR3 protein collapse into an entry with the most common genes and DNA. Counted in this sample were approximately 530,000 distinct CDR3 sequences; 13% of them appeared once. The top ten constitute roughly 13% of the sample. In the paper's terms, the time point label means: 45 days after influenza vaccine administration. The paper's findings and limits, for the study overall: The authors proposed that each seasonal influenza vaccination may bring in only a limited number of new T cells.

This clonotype came up many times. No antigen is known for it. No base-level quality is on record; no much larger clone is a single base apart. This TCR came from a man aged 50-60 years who received an inactivated influenza vaccine. Donor details come from another sample of the same person, matched by shared clones. Sequencing was performed on PBMCs from blood, taken 45 days after vaccination.

Here the CDR3 is given as CASSYSGRNTEAFF. The bases read TGTGCCAGCAGTTACTCCGGGCGAAACACTGAAGCTTTCTTT. The sequence is built from TRBV6-5 and TRBJ1-1; no D gene is confidently identified. The cysteine opens and the phenylalanine closes a CDR3 of 14 amino acids. Solely the CDR3 DNA is kept, with 42 bases framed from the first base. The germline V gene yields MNHEY for CDR1 and SVGAGI for CDR2. V was cut back by 0 bases and J by 2 bases, leaving a gap of 7 bases between them.